Listed below are T cell receptor beta chains from one sample, sequenced in a study of CD8 T cell repertoires and HIV-1 epitope variants. The method was immunoSEQ multiplex PCR; TCRdb's version includes in-frame clones alone and lacks a portion of them. The table shows about 5,000 clones, with around 63% occurring only once. These receptors have no identified antigens. The sequenced sample consisted of cultured CD8+ T cells derived from PBMCs. These TCRs come from a male donor with HIV. Both conserved end residues are part of each CDR3. The order of the fields is V gene, D gene, clone size, J gene, CDR3 DNA, CDR3 protein. A D gene is named only where the DNA matches it firmly. Not every row has a clone size; where given, it reads once, few, many or a size class.

TRBV27	TRBD2	NA	TRBJ2-1	TGTGCCAGCAGTCATAGCGGGAGCTCCTACAATGAGCAGTTCTTC	CASSHSGSSYNEQFF
TRBV7-2	NA	NA	TRBJ1-1	TGTGCCAGCCTAGACGCGGGGAAGGCTGAAGCTTTCTTT	CASLDAGKAEAFF
TRBV19	NA	few	TRBJ2-2	TGTGCCAGTAGTATAGATCTTCGTGGGAACACCGGGGAGCTGTTTTTT	CASSIDLRGNTGELFF
TRBV18	NA	NA	TRBJ1-1	TGTGCCAGCTCAACAACGACCGATCCAGGCGCTGAAGCTTTCTTT	CASSTTTDPGAEAFF
TRBV7-9	TRBD1	once	TRBJ2-7	TGTGCCAGCAGCTTAGTCCCGGACAGGGGCTACGAGCAGTACTTC	CASSLVPDRGYEQYF
TRBV6-5	TRBD2	NA	TRBJ2-1	TGTGCCAGCAGTTACTCGGGACTAGCGGGGGGGAATGAGCAGTTCTTC	CASSYSGLAGGNEQFF
TRBV19	NA	NA	TRBJ1-1	TGTGCCAGTAGAACGCAGGGCAACCTGGACACTGAAGCTTTCTTT	CASRTQGNLDTEAFF
TRBV10-2	TRBD1	NA	TRBJ1-1	TGCGCCAGCAGTAAAGACAGGGTTACGCTCGGCACTGAAGCTTTCTTT	CASSKDRVTLGTEAFF
TRBV29-1	TRBD1	NA	TRBJ1-2	TGCAGCGCGGGACAGTCCGATTCCTTTTATGGCTACACCTTC	CSAGQSDSFYGYTF
TRBV30	NA	few	TRBJ2-7	TGTGCCTGGAGTGGGACATCACCCTACGAGCAGTACTTC	CAWSGTSPYEQYF
TRBV7-9	TRBD1	NA	TRBJ2-7	TGTGCCAGCAGCCGTGAAGGGGCGACAGGGACCTACGAGCAGTACTTC	CASSREGATGTYEQYF
TRBV4-2	NA	few	TRBJ1-5	TGTGCCAGCAGCCATTGGGGAAACGATGATCAGCCCCAGCATTTT	CASSHWGNDDQPQHF
TRBV7-6	NA	NA	TRBJ2-7	TGTGCCAGCACCCCCCGGCCAGAAACCTACGAGCAGTACTTC	CASTPRPETYEQYF
TRBV28	NA	NA	TRBJ1-1	TGTGCCAGCAGTTTAGGGAACACTGAAGCTTTCTTT	CASSLGNTEAFF
TRBV6-5	TRBD2	NA	TRBJ2-7	TGTGCCAGCAGGGAGGGACTAGCGGGATCTTACGAGCAGTACTTC	CASREGLAGSYEQYF
TRBV5-8	TRBD1	once	TRBJ2-7	TGTGCCAGCAGCCCTTACGATCCGGACAGGGAATACTACGAGCAGTACTTC	CASSPYDPDREYYEQYF
TRBV5-8	NA	NA	TRBJ1-1	TGTGCCAGCAGCTCCTGGACTCGAGAAGCTTTCTTT	CASSSWTREAFF
TRBV10-1	NA	NA	TRBJ2-5	TGCGCCAGCAGTGACGCTCCTAGGATTGGTAGAGAGACCCAGTACTTC	CASSDAPRIGRETQYF
TRBV5-1	TRBD1	NA	TRBJ2-3	TGCGCCAGCAGCGTATACGAGACAGGGTCCGGCACAGATACGCAGTATTTT	CASSVYETGSGTDTQYF
TRBV19	NA	NA	TRBJ2-2	TGTGCCAGTAGTATATCTAGTGGGGGGACCGGGGAGCTGTTTTTT	CASSISSGGTGELFF
TRBV29-1	NA	NA	TRBJ2-3	TGCAGCGTTGAAGGCGGCACAGATACGCAGTATTTT	CSVEGGTDTQYF
TRBV4-1	TRBD1	NA	TRBJ1-1	TGCGCCAGCAGCCAAGGAGGGGCAGGGGGGAACACTGAAGCTTTCTTT	CASSQGGAGGNTEAFF
TRBV9	TRBD2	NA	TRBJ2-1	TGTGCCAGCAGCGTAGAGGGAGTAGCGGGGGTAACCTACAATGAGCAGTTCTTC	CASSVEGVAGVTYNEQFF
TRBV19	NA	large	TRBJ2-7	TGTGCCAGTAGTACCCTAGCGACAGAATACGAGCAGTACTTC	CASSTLATEYEQYF
TRBV4-3	NA	NA	TRBJ2-2	TGCGCCAGCAGCCAAGATGAAGGAGCAGCGAACACCGGGGAGCTGTTTTTT	CASSQDEGAANTGELFF
TRBV28	NA	NA	TRBJ1-1	TGTGCCAGCAGTTTATTGTCAGGAACTAACACTGAAGCTTTCTTT	CASSLLSGTNTEAFF
TRBV28	TRBD1	few	TRBJ1-5	TGTGCCAGCAGTTTGGGACAGGGGGGGACTCAGCCCCAGCATTTT	CASSLGQGGTQPQHF
TRBV9	TRBD2	NA	TRBJ2-5	TGTGCCAGCAGCGTACCTCTCACTAGCGGGGGAGACCAAGAGACCCAGTACTTC	CASSVPLTSGGDQETQYF
TRBV28	NA	NA	TRBJ2-1	TGTGCCAGCAGTCCCAGGCAGTGGAGCTCCTACAATGAGCAGTTCTTC	CASSPRQWSSYNEQFF
TRBV11-1	TRBD1	NA	TRBJ2-7	TGTGCCAGCAGCTTACAGGGGGCCTACGAGCAGTACTTC	CASSLQGAYEQYF
TRBV27	NA	NA	TRBJ2-1	TGTGCCAGCAGTTTACTGGAGAACCCCTACAATGAGCAGTTCTTC	CASSLLENPYNEQFF
TRBV5-6	NA	NA	TRBJ2-2	TGTGCCAGCAGCTATGGGAGGCTAGAATATAGCGACACCGGGGAGCTGTTTTTT	CASSYGRLEYSDTGELFF
TRBV27	NA	NA	TRBJ1-1	TGTGCCAGCAGGGAACAGAACACTGAAGCTTTCTTT	CASREQNTEAFF